Described below is a single T cell receptor (beta chain) sequence and its context. There are 17 residues in the CDR3. The V end was cut by 4 bases, the J end by 2 bases, with 21 bases between. Germline V lookup: CDR1 SGHRS, CDR2 YFSETQ. The sample originates from a study of blood T cell repertoires in COVID-19. Study-wide background: Acute and convalescent COVID-19 specimens originated in the United States, Italy and Spain.

Only in-frame clones appear in the TCRdb table, and some are missing; sequencing was by immunoSEQ multiplex PCR. The table includes fewer than 150,000 clones, more than 80% detected once. Input material: peripheral blood. The V and J genes are TRBV5-1 and TRBJ2-5; D is unresolved. This clonotype was sampled from an elderly woman in a cohort sampled during active or convalescent COVID-19. CDR3 loop: CASSVGGSRSFQETQYF. The CDR3, as DNA: TGCGCCAGCAGCGTGGGCGGCTCGCGGTCCTTTCAAGAGACCCAGTACTTC.